The clone carrying this T cell receptor beta chain was counted a single time. Its antigen is undetermined. Germline V lookup: CDR1 MNHEY, CDR2 SVGAGI. CDR3 length equals 14 residues. Trimming took off 4 bases at V and 5 bases at J, with 12 bases between the two ends. The data originate from a study of T cell responses to AZD1222 COVID-19 vaccine. Findings of the study overall: Rises in breadth and depth of Spike-specific TCRs came after two AZD1222 doses.

Here immunoSEQ multiplex PCR was the method, and the copy in TCRdb shows in-frame clones only, minus some. The data contain fewer than 150,000 clones, around 92% of them singletons. Specimen: peripheral blood, collected on day 0 of AZD1222 vaccination. The chain is built from TRBV6-5 and TRBJ1-5; possible D gene TRBD1, 6 bases. The TCR comes from an adult in good health. CDR3: CASSLLQGYQPQHF. The CDR3 bases are TGTGCCAGCAGTTTACTACAGGGCTATCAGCCCCAGCATTTT.